This TCR beta chain derives from a study of blood T cell repertoires in COVID-19. Study-level information: Samples representing acute and convalescent COVID-19 were sourced from the United States, Italy and Spain.

Measured with immunoSEQ multiplex PCR; TCRdb has only the in-frame clones, and not every one. The sample has some 87,000 clones; 80% to 90% are singletons. V lost 3 bases and J 10 bases, leaving 7 bases between the germline ends. Germline V gene data show CDR1 as KGHSH and CDR2 as LQKENI. CDR3 length: 11 residues. This chain uses TRBV18 with TRBJ2-4; possible D gene TRBD1, 6 bases. This TCR came from a human donor in a cohort sampled during active COVID-19. The sequenced material came from peripheral blood. The CDR3 bases are TGTGCCAGCTCACCCGGGACAATTCAGTACTTC. Translation gives CASSPGTIQYF.